This T cell receptor beta chain was captured by sequencing in a study of neoadjuvant anti-PD-1 for oral cavity cancer. Study-wide context: Before surgery, most patients got three to four biweekly 3 mg/kg nivolumab doses. Around day 43, patients without progression received a fourth nivolumab dose before surgery.

Study-level findings and limits: TCR analyses covered only three patients per response group.

Libraries were prepared by immunoSEQ multiplex PCR; TCRdb keeps only in-frame clonotypes and omits some of them. Of roughly 13,000 clones listed, roughly 73% are singletons. This clone was seen a few times. Its antigen is unknown. The CDR3 spans 11 residues. Germline CDR1 MNHNY, CDR2 SVGAGI (reference sequence). Trimming took 7 bases from V and 5 from J, leaving 8 bases between them. The sequence came from a person between 40 and 85 years old with oral cavity squamous cell carcinoma. This rearrangement joins TRBV6-6 to TRBJ1-1, with unresolved D. The sample here was PBMCs, taken before nivolumab (anti-PD-1) treatment. The DNA for the CDR3 is TGTGCCAGCACCCATGGGACTGAAGCTTTCTTT. Encoded protein: CASTHGTEAFF.